The next 10 T cell receptor beta chains were all read from a single sample in a study of T-cell reconstitution after alpha-beta-depleted transplantation in children. TCRbeta library construction was performed incorporating unique molecular identifiers. TCRdb recomputed calls from the PCR reads with MiXCR, one row per CDR3 protein. Altogether about 980,000 distinct CDR3 sequences are present, about 30% being singletons, with the ten largest covering roughly 27%. Specimen: PBMCs, mostly from graft donor cells, collected 360 days after TCRalphabeta/CD19-depleted stem cell transplant. These receptors were obtained from a boy under two years old who had a stem cell transplant for SCID, so the T cells may come from the graft donor.

The gene calls are TRBV9 and TRBJ2-7; D is unclear. Trimming took off 4 bases at V and 3 bases at J, with 17 bases between the two ends. Per the germline V gene, CDR1 is SGDLS and CDR2 is YYNGEE. The CDR3 is 15 residues long. CDR3 DNA: TGTGCCAGCAGCACCGAGGACGGAACCTACTACGAGCAGTACTTC. It is translated as CASSTEDGTYYEQYF.

In its sample, this clonotype was seen a few times. The J gene is TRBJ1-1, the V gene TRBV27, with TRBD1 matching 7 bases. The CDR3 is 14 amino acids. Germline V gene sequence: CDR1 MNHEY, CDR2 SMNVEV (reference sequence). Losses at the gene ends were 10 bases for V and 5 bases for J; bases not matched to a gene: 13. CDR3 sequence (DNA): TGTGCCACCTCGACGGACAGGCTGAGTACTGAAGCTTTCTTT. Residues: CATSTDRLSTEAFF.

V and J are TRBV28 and TRBJ2-3; 7 bases match TRBD1. From germline, CDR1 is MDHEN and CDR2 SYDVKM. V was pared by 3 bases and J by 2 bases, with 14 bases of the junction left unmatched. CDR3 length equals 18 residues. CDR3: CASSFSLEGATYTDTQYF. CDR3 DNA sequence: TGTGCCAGCAGTTTTAGTCTCGAGGGGGCAACCTACACAGATACGCAGTATTTT.

The chain carries TRBV20-1 and TRBJ2-3; 7 bases match TRBD2. This CDR3 is 13 amino acids long. J gave up 2 bases and V 3 bases, and 2 bases lay outside the gene matches. From germline, CDR1 is DFQATT and CDR2 SNEGSKA (reference sequence). The CDR3 bases are TGCAGTGCTAGGGGGGGGTACACAGATACGCAGTATTTT. It yields the protein CSARGGYTDTQYF.

This chain connects TRBV12-3 or TRBV12-4 to TRBJ2-5, with 7 nucleotides matching TRBD1. The CDR3 spans 15 residues. Trimming cost V 4 bases and J 3 bases; bases outside gene matches: 8. CDR3 nucleotide sequence: TGTGCCAGCAGTTCCCTTCGGACAGGAGAAGAGACCCAGTACTTC. It translates to CASSSLRTGEETQYF.

This clonotype was detected only once. The chain employs TRBV20-1 and TRBJ1-4, with D unclear. The CDR3 is 13 residues long. In germline, CDR1 is DFQATT, CDR2 SNEGSKA (reference sequence). V was clipped by 3 bases and J by 0 bases, with 5 bases between them. CDR3 bases: TGCAGTGCTAGTCGCGCAACTAATGAAAAACTGTTTTTT. Translation: CSASRATNEKLFF.

V usage is TRBV29-1 and J usage is TRBJ2-5; the match to TRBD1 covers 9 bases. Losses at the gene ends were 0 bases for V and 5 bases for J; bases not matched to a gene: 10. From germline, CDR1 is SQVTM and CDR2 ANQGSEA. The CDR3 is 16 amino acids. CDR3 sequence reads: CSVEDFSGTGSETQYF. CDR3 in DNA: TGCAGCGTTGAAGATTTTTCGGGGACAGGGTCGGAGACCCAGTACTTC. Full variable domain (rest looked up from reference TRBV29-1 and TRBJ2-5): SAVISQKPSRDICQRGTSLTIQCQVDSQVTMMFWYRQQPGQSLTLIATANQGSEATYESGFVIDKFPISRPNLTFSTLTVSNMSPEDSSIYLCSVEDFSGTGSETQYFGPGTRLLVL.

The J gene is TRBJ2-5, the V gene TRBV7-6; no firm D call. CDR3 length: 18 amino acids. CDR1 is SGHVS, CDR2 FNYEAQ, per germline. Trimming stripped 2 bases from V and 0 bases from J, with 19 bases between. The DNA of the CDR3 is TGTGCCAGCAGCTTAAGCTCAGCGAGGAGATTTAACCAAGAGACCCAGTACTTC. It yields the protein CASSLSSARRFNQETQYF.

Only a few counts were recorded for this clonotype. The chain recombines TRBV20-1 with TRBJ2-7; TRBD2 agrees at 11 bases. This CDR3 contains 15 residues. Germline CDR1 reads DFQATT; CDR2 reads SNEGSKA (reference sequence). V gave up 2 bases and J gave up 3 bases; unmatched junction bases: 6. Written as DNA, the CDR3 is TGCAGTGCTAGATCCGGGACTAGCGGTTTCTACGAGCAGTACTTC. It codes for CSARSGTSGFYEQYF.

V is TRBV12-3 or TRBV12-4 and J is TRBJ2-5; perhaps TRBD1 as D (6 bases). The V end lost 6 bases, the J end lost 1 base, and 12 bases lay between the germline ends. The CDR3 has 14 amino acids. The DNA of the CDR3 is TGTGCCAGCAGGTGGGGGACAACCCAAGAGACCCAGTACTTC. As protein: CASRWGTTQETQYF.